This T cell receptor (beta chain) was obtained from a study of T cell responses to AZD1222 COVID-19 vaccine. Findings and limits, study-wide: Variant regions that are unmutated are reportedly the target of nearly half of spike-specific TCRs. When two AZD1222 doses had been given, Spike-specific TCR breadth and depth rose. Spike-wide coverage was observed for vaccine-associated CD4 TCRs, with dominant responses at 160-218 and 743-854. AZD1222 recipients seropositive at baseline numbered only six or seven.

The protocol was immunoSEQ multiplex PCR, while the TCRdb copy is restricted to in-frame clones and leaves out a portion. The sample has 100,000 to 150,000 clones; just over 85% are singletons. A remark on this clone: Its antigen is as yet unknown.

Sequenced material: peripheral blood, taken on day 0 of AZD1222 vaccination. The receptor comes from an adult in good health.

This chain's CDR3 is CASSDWGAATEAFF. CDR3 bases: TGCGCCAGCAGTGACTGGGGGGCTGCCACTGAAGCTTTCTTT. V is TRBV10-2 and J is TRBJ1-1, with D perhaps TRBD1 (6 bases). There are 14 residues in the CDR3. CDR1 is WSHSY and CDR2 is SAAADI in the germline V gene. Trimming removed 3 bases at V and 4 bases at J, with 12 bases between.